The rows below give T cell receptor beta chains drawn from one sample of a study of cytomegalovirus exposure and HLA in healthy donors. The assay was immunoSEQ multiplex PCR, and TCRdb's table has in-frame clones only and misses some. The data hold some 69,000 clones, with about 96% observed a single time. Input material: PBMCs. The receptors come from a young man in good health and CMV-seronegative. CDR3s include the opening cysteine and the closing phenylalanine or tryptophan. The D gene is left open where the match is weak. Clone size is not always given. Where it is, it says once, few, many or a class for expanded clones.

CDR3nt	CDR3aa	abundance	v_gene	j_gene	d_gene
TGTGCCAGCAGTTTATCAGGAGGTGGACAGGGACATTACGAGCAGTACTTC	CASSLSGGGQGHYEQYF	NA	TRBV28	TRBJ2-7	TRBD1
TGCGCCAGCAGCTCTTGGACAGGGAGGGTCGACACTGAAGCTTTCTTT	CASSSWTGRVDTEAFF	NA	TRBV5-1	TRBJ1-1	TRBD1
TGTGCCAGCATTCTGACGGAGAGCTCCTACGAGCAGTACTTC	CASILTESSYEQYF	NA	TRBV7-9	TRBJ2-7	NA
TGTGCCAGCAGTTCCCTCCTTCAGGGCCCTGAAGCTTTCTTT	CASSSLLQGPEAFF	NA	TRBV28	TRBJ1-1	NA
TGCGCCAGCAGCCAAGATAAGGCCATGGGACAGGGTCTTGTATCCTATAATTCACCCCTCCACTTT	CASSQDKAMGQGLVSYNSPLHF	once	TRBV4-1	TRBJ1-6	TRBD1
TGTGCCAGTAGGGATCACAGGGAATCAGATACGCAGTATTTT	CASRDHRESDTQYF	NA	TRBV19	TRBJ2-3	NA
TGTGCCAGCAGCGCCGAGGCTGGAGGCTACGAGCAGTACTTC	CASSAEAGGYEQYF	NA	TRBV11-3	TRBJ2-7	NA
TGTGCCAGCAGCCTCGGGGGGGCATGGTTCACTGAAGCTTTCTTT	CASSLGGAWFTEAFF	NA	TRBV11-2	TRBJ1-1	NA
TGTGCCAGTAGTATTGATAAGTGGGGCGGCTACACCTTC	CASSIDKWGGYTF	NA	TRBV19	TRBJ1-2	NA
TGTGCCAGCAGTGCCGGGACAGGGTTGGTCACCGGGGAGCTGTTTTTT	CASSAGTGLVTGELFF	NA	TRBV6-4	TRBJ2-2	TRBD1
TGTGCCAGCAGTGTAAGGGGGGGGATGGGGAACACTGAAGCTTTCTTT	CASSVRGGMGNTEAFF	NA	TRBV6-6	TRBJ1-1	NA
TGTGCCAGCAGTTTTGCGGGGATGACAGGGGGCGGACCCTCTGGGGCCAACGTCCTGACTTTC	CASSFAGMTGGGPSGANVLTF	few	TRBV28	TRBJ2-6	TRBD1
TGTGCCAGCAGTTTCCCCGGGACAGGGAGCGGCTACACCTTC	CASSFPGTGSGYTF	NA	TRBV28	TRBJ1-2	TRBD1
TGCGCCAGCAGCTTGACAGGGCACGACCAAGAGACCCAGTACTTC	CASSLTGHDQETQYF	few	TRBV5-1	TRBJ2-5	NA
TGTGCCACCCGAGGGGGGGGCCCCACTGAAGCTTTCTTT	CATRGGGPTEAFF	NA	TRBV5-4	TRBJ1-1	NA
TGTGCCAGCAGCCAGGGACAGGAGACAGATACGCAGTATTTT	CASSQGQETDTQYF	NA	TRBV14	TRBJ2-3	TRBD1
TGTGCCAGCAGCTTAGCGCGGGGAACCGGGGAGCTGTTTTTT	CASSLARGTGELFF	NA	TRBV7-8	TRBJ2-2	NA
TGTGCCAGCAGCTTAGTCCGGGCGGGATCCTACGAGCAGTACTTC	CASSLVRAGSYEQYF	NA	TRBV11-2	TRBJ2-7	NA
TGTGCCAGCCGGGATCCCCGGGCCAACGAGCAGTACTTC	CASRDPRANEQYF	NA	TRBV2	TRBJ2-7	NA
TGTGCCAGCAGTTTACAACCGGGACAGGGAAATGAAAAACTGTTTTTT	CASSLQPGQGNEKLFF	NA	TRBV28	TRBJ1-4	TRBD1
TGTGCCTGGAGTGTTGTGAGTTCTAACTATGGCTACACCTTC	CAWSVVSSNYGYTF	NA	TRBV30	TRBJ1-2	NA
TGTGCCAGCTCGGGACAGGGGGCCAATGAGCAGTTCTTC	CASSGQGANEQFF	NA	TRBV18	TRBJ2-1	TRBD1
TGTGCCAGCAGTTTATATATACAGGGCACTAACTATGGCTACACCTTC	CASSLYIQGTNYGYTF	NA	TRBV28	TRBJ1-2	NA
TGCGCCAGCAGCCTCTCCCGACAGGGCCCCTACGAGCAGTACTTC	CASSLSRQGPYEQYF	NA	TRBV4-1	TRBJ2-7	TRBD1
TGTGCCAGCAACCCAGGCACCTCCTACGAGCAGTACTTC	CASNPGTSYEQYF	NA	TRBV11-2	TRBJ2-7	NA
TGCGCCAGCAGTTTCGAGACAGGGCGGTCACCCCTCCACTTT	CASSFETGRSPLHF	NA	TRBV10-2	TRBJ1-6	TRBD1
TGTGCCGGGGGGAGAAGTAACCCAGGTGGGGCGTTAGGAGAGACCCAGTACTTC	CAGGRSNPGGALGETQYF	NA	TRBV7-9	TRBJ2-5	NA
TGTGCCAGCAGCATCAGGGTCTATGGCTACACCTTC	CASSIRVYGYTF	NA	TRBV11-3	TRBJ1-2	NA
TGTGCCAGCAGCGTAGATGCAGACGGGGGCTACACCTTC	CASSVDADGGYTF	NA	TRBV9	TRBJ1-2	NA
TGTGCCAGCCCGAGGGTCCCAGCGAAGGTGGTAATGTACGAGCAGTACTTC	CASPRVPAKVVMYEQYF	NA	TRBV6-4	TRBJ2-7	NA
TGTGCCAGCAGTCAGACAGGGCGGAATTCACCCCTCCACTTT	CASSQTGRNSPLHF	NA	TRBV25-1	TRBJ1-6	TRBD1
TGTGCCAGTAGTATAGGTTCGGGGTGGGAGACCCAGTACTTC	CASSIGSGWETQYF	NA	TRBV19	TRBJ2-5	NA
TGTGCCAGCAGCTCACAGGTTAGCAATCAGCCCCAGCATTTT	CASSSQVSNQPQHF	NA	TRBV11-2	TRBJ1-5	NA
TGTGCCAGCAGGGAGGGCAGGGGGCGTTCTTACGAGCAGTACTTC	CASREGRGRSYEQYF	NA	TRBV27	TRBJ2-7	TRBD1
TGTGCCAGCAGTTATGCGGGGGTTAATGAAAAACTGTTTTTT	CASSYAGVNEKLFF	NA	TRBV6-5	TRBJ1-4	NA
TGCGCCAGCAGCTACCACACTCAGGGTTTGGGCGAGCAGTACTTC	CASSYHTQGLGEQYF	few	TRBV4-1	TRBJ2-7	NA
TGTGCCAGCAGCTTAGAAAGGGGACAGAACAACGAGCAGTACTTC	CASSLERGQNNEQYF	NA	TRBV7-8	TRBJ2-7	TRBD1
TGTGCCAGCAGCTTACCGGGGACTTTCACTGAAGCTTTCTTT	CASSLPGTFTEAFF	NA	TRBV11-3	TRBJ1-1	NA
TGTGCCAGTAGTGTCTCAAGAGGGACAGGTGGGGAGACCCAGTACTTC	CASSVSRGTGGETQYF	NA	TRBV19	TRBJ2-5	TRBD1
TGTGCCAGCAGCAAGGAACGGGAAGAAGGTACTAACTATGGCTACACCTTC	CASSKEREEGTNYGYTF	NA	TRBV21-1	TRBJ1-2	NA
TGTGCCAGCAGCTTAGGGGGGGAACAAACCTACGAGCAGTACTTC	CASSLGGEQTYEQYF	once	TRBV11-2	TRBJ2-7	NA
TGTGCCAGCCGCTCTCGAAAGGGGGGGACCTTAGGGTATCAGCCCCAGCATTTT	CASRSRKGGTLGYQPQHF	NA	TRBV28	TRBJ1-5	NA
TGTGCCAGTAGTCTTATCGGGACAGCCAATACTGAAGCTTTCTTT	CASSLIGTANTEAFF	NA	TRBV19	TRBJ1-1	TRBD1
TGCGCCAGCAGCCTCCGGCCACAGGGGGCGGCTGGGGCCAACGTCCTGACTTTC	CASSLRPQGAAGANVLTF	NA	TRBV5-1	TRBJ2-6	TRBD1
TGTGCCAGCAGGACTCCAATTGGTGGCACTGAAGCTTTCTTT	CASRTPIGGTEAFF	once	TRBV6-5	TRBJ1-1	NA
TGTGCCAGCAGCAAATGGAGTGGACTAGCGGCCTCCTACGAGCAGTACTTC	CASSKWSGLAASYEQYF	NA	TRBV21-1	TRBJ2-7	NA
TGTGCCAGCAGCGTAGGACAGATCACAGATACGCAGTATTTT	CASSVGQITDTQYF	NA	TRBV9	TRBJ2-3	NA
TGTGCCAGCAGTTCGGGACAGACCTACACTGAAGCTTTCTTT	CASSSGQTYTEAFF	NA	TRBV5-4	TRBJ1-1	TRBD1
TGTGCCTGGAGTGCGGTATCCTACGAGCAGTACTTC	CAWSAVSYEQYF	NA	TRBV30	TRBJ2-7	NA
TGTGCCAGCAGCCCTCCGGACAGGGGAGTTTCGGGGTATGGCTACACCTTC	CASSPPDRGVSGYGYTF	NA	TRBV21-1	TRBJ1-2	NA
TGTGCCAGCAGTCCAGGACAGGGGGTAGGAATTCAGTACTTC	CASSPGQGVGIQYF	NA	TRBV28	TRBJ2-4	TRBD1
TGTGCCAGCAGCTCCGAGCACAGGGGGCAGGAGACCCAGTACTTC	CASSSEHRGQETQYF	NA	TRBV5-4	TRBJ2-5	TRBD1
TGTGCCGGTCAGAAGGGGACTAATGAAAAACTGTTTTTT	CAGQKGTNEKLFF	NA	TRBV30	TRBJ1-4	NA
TGTGCCAGCAGCCAAGACGTGGGGGCAAACTATGGCTACACCTTC	CASSQDVGANYGYTF	once	TRBV4-2	TRBJ1-2	NA